The source of this TCR beta chain is a study of blood T cell repertoires in COVID-19. Study overall: Whether acute or convalescent, the COVID-19 samples came from the United States, Italy and Spain.

Libraries were prepared by immunoSEQ multiplex PCR; TCRdb keeps only in-frame clonotypes and omits some of them. In the table there are about 96,000 clones, 70% to 90% of which are singletons. Germline CDR1 is MNHEY and CDR2 is SMNVEV (reference sequence). Between the trimmed V and J ends, which lost 2 bases and 10 bases, there was a span of 12 bases. This CDR3 comprises 14 residues. Sequencing was done on a sample of peripheral blood. This chain links TRBV27 with TRBJ1-6; no firm D call. This receptor was taken from a human donor with COVID-19, enrolled during active disease. The donor label of this sample is uncertain. The CDR3 sequence: CASSLGRNSSPLHF. DNA of the CDR3: TGTGCCAGCAGTTTAGGGAGGAACAGCTCACCCCTCCACTTT.